This T cell receptor (beta chain) was observed in a study of OX40 agonist ivuxolimab in advanced cancers. Study-wide background: The patients' treatment was ivuxolimab, an agonistic anti-OX40 (CD134) antibody. The dose-escalation cohort had hepatocellular carcinoma, melanoma, renal cell or head and neck cancer.

Study-level points and caveats: The study found that CD8+ T cells averaged more expanded clones than CD4+.

The table came from immunoSEQ multiplex PCR; TCRdb's copy has only in-frame clones and leaves some out. Of 78,000 or so clones listed, around 90% are singletons. Baseline was the first blood sampling point, followed by cycle 4 day 1 and cycle 7 day 1. Germline CDR1 and CDR2: SGHVS and FNYEAQ. V shed 4 bases and J 11 bases; nucleotides not matched to a gene: 10. This CDR3 is built from 13 residues. Comments on this clone: Its target is not known.

The TCR comes from an adult with an advanced solid tumor such as melanoma, head and neck, liver or kidney cancer. The rearrangement links TRBV7-6 to TRBJ2-5; 7 bases align to TRBD2. The sequencing here drew on CD4+ or CD8+ T cells sorted from blood, taken in a trial of the OX40 agonist ivuxolimab. CDR3 region: CASSSGIRGEQYF. In DNA, the CDR3 is TGTGCCAGCAGCTCCGGGATCCGGGGGGAGCAGTACTTC. The entire variable domain, with the rest obtained from reference TRBV7-6 and TRBJ2-5, is as follows: GAGVSQSPRYKVTKRGQDVALRCDPISGHVSLYWYRQALGQGPEFLTYFNYEAQQDKSGLPNDRFSAERPEGSISTLTIQRTEQRDSAMYRCASSSGIRGEQYFGPGTRLLVL.